Included here is one TCR beta chain sequence, with context. The sample is drawn from a study of blood T cell repertoires in COVID-19. Study information: Acute and convalescent COVID-19 samples came from the United States, Italy and Spain. From T cells, B-cell-depleted T cells, or PBMCs came the material, which was cDNA or gDNA.

Each recovered donor of Cohort 3 presented with two negative PCRs, clearance, or symptom resolution. Per the original data handling: Amplification from reference gene primers served as the basis for estimated nucleated cell counts. Sequencing was performed with immunoSEQ multiplex PCR; in TCRdb, only in-frame clones are kept and a portion is missing. V, J and clone size are taken as reported in that table, and D and trimming were inferred from the DNA itself. This sample has about 180,000 clones, with approximately 85% found just once. The CDR3 sequence is 14 residues long. Germline-derived CDR1 and CDR2 are LNHDA and SQIVND (reference sequence). The ends lost 6 bases at V and 5 bases at J; junction bases unmatched: 8.

The sequencing input was PBMCs or T cells enriched from blood (not recorded which). The clonotype originates from a man between 35 and 55 years old who had recovered from COVID-19. The chain has TRBV19 and TRBJ2-5; 8 bases match TRBD2. The DNA of the CDR3 is TGTGCCAGTAGCCGGGGACTAGTGGGGGAGACCCAGTACTTC. It is translated as CASSRGLVGETQYF.